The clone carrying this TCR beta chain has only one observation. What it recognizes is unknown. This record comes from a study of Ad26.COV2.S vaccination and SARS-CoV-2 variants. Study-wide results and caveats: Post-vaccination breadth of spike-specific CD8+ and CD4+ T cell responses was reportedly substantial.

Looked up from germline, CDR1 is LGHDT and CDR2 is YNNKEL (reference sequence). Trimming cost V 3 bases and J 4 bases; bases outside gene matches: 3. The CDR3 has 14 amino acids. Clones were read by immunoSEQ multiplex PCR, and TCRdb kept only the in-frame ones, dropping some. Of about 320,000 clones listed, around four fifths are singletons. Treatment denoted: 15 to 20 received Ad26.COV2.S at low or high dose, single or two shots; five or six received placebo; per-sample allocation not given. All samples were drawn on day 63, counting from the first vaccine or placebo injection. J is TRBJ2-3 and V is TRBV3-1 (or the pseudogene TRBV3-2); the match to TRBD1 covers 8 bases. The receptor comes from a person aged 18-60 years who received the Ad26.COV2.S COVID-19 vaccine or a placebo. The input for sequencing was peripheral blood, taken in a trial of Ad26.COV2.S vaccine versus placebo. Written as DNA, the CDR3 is TGTGCCAGCAGCCACCGACAGGGGCCAGATACGCAGTATTTT. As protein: CASSHRQGPDTQYF.